This T cell receptor (beta chain) was retrieved from a study of early T cells in non-severe SARS-CoV-2 infection. Whole-study results and caveats: VDJdb matching favored anti-spike CD8 responses, missing private and CD4 specificities.

The V segment lost 5 bases and the J segment 6 bases; nucleotides outside the gene matches: 18. The V gene's germline CDR1 is SEHNR and CDR2 FQNEAQ (reference sequence). The CDR3 loop spans 17 amino acids. Unique molecular identifiers tagged individual cDNA molecules. TCRdb re-called the 5' RACE reads with MiXCR, one entry per CDR3 protein. The profile shows about 92,000 distinct CDR3 sequences, 12% to 15% of them singletons. With regard to this clonotype: The antigen is unknown.

The clonotype comes from an adult who was a healthcare worker with PCR-confirmed SARS-CoV-2 infection or an uninfected control (not recorded which). This chain joins TRBV7-9 and TRBJ1-2; 7 bases match TRBD1. Input material: whole blood. CDR3: CASSLDRVAGGRHGYTF. In nucleotides, the CDR3 is TGTGCCAGCAGCCTAGACAGGGTTGCAGGCGGAAGACATGGCTACACCTTC.